This T cell receptor beta chain was sequenced for a study of T cells in Graves' hyperthyroidism and ophthalmopathy. Study-wide points: Blood shared most expanded thyroid clonotypes above 0.001.

Germline CDR1 and CDR2: SGHDT and YYEEEE. The CDR3 is 13 amino acids. The V segment lost 4 bases and the J segment 10 bases; nucleotides outside the gene matches: 8. Amplification of TCR beta CDR3 regions used RNA as the template. The study used the HTBI primer set for a first-round RT-PCR of the TCR CDR3. TCRdb recomputed calls from the multiplex PCR reads with MiXCR, one row per CDR3 protein. Here the sample spans 400,000 to 600,000 distinct CDR3 sequences, 15% to 20% being singletons. This clonotype was counted a few times. Its antigen is not known. This chain links TRBV5-6 with TRBJ2-1, with 7 bases lining up with TRBD2. The source of this sequence is a woman aged 25 to 39 with Graves' ophthalmopathy. Material for sequencing was blood. The CDR3 DNA sequence: TGTGCCAGCAGCGACGGCGGGAGCGAGGAGCAGTTCTTC. Its translation is CASSDGGSEEQFF.